This T cell receptor beta chain was documented in a study of OX40 agonist ivuxolimab in advanced cancers. As for the study in general: Cancers in dose escalation were hepatocellular, melanoma, renal cell and head and neck. Whole-study results and caveats: Average numbers of expanded clones were greater in CD8+ T cells than in CD4+.

About this clone itself: Its target is unknown.

Measured with immunoSEQ multiplex PCR; TCRdb has only the in-frame clones, and not every one. Among tens of thousands of clones listed, 83% were seen once. CDR1 SGHTA and CDR2 FQGNSA come from the germline V gene. This CDR3 has 19 residues. The ends were cut back, 1 base at V and 7 bases at J, with 26 bases in the middle. The sample in question was CD4+ or CD8+ T cells sorted from blood, obtained in a trial of the OX40 agonist ivuxolimab. This chain uses TRBV7-2 with TRBJ2-1; possibly TRBD2 for D (5 bases). The origin of this receptor is an adult with an advanced solid tumor such as melanoma, head and neck, liver or kidney cancer. CDR3 DNA: TGTGCCAGCAGCTTAGTAGTTGCTGCGGGTCCTTCCCTGGGGAATGAGCAGTTCTTC. It is translated as CASSLVVAAGPSLGNEQFF.